This TCR beta chain came from a study of T cells in Graves' hyperthyroidism and ophthalmopathy. Findings and limits, study-wide: In the blood, most expanded thyroid clonotypes above 0.001 appeared as well.

This clonotype was recorded many times. The antigen remains unidentified. V lost 6 bases and J lost 3, with 15 bases in between. CDR1 and CDR2 from the germline V gene are SNHLY and FYNNEI. CDR3 size: 15 residues. RNA transcripts served as the template for amplifying TCR beta CDR3 regions. A set of HTBI primers served as the primers for a first-round RT-PCR of the TCR CDR3. MiXCR, run by TCRdb on the multiplex PCR reads, gives a single entry per CDR3 protein. Here the sample spans 270,000 or so distinct CDR3 sequences, about 25% being singletons. Sequencing input: blood. The origin of this receptor is a man aged 35 to 55 with Graves' hyperthyroidism that later progressed to Graves' ophthalmopathy. V usage is TRBV2 and J usage is TRBJ1-5; no reliable D call. CDR3 coding DNA: TGTGCCAGCAGGGCCCAGGACGGATACAATCAGCCCCAGCATTTT. This translates into CASRAQDGYNQPQHF.